This record covers a single T cell receptor (beta chain). In the original processing: Estimation of nucleated cell counts was performed using reference gene primer amplification. Repertoires were generated with immunoSEQ multiplex PCR, while TCRdb's copy carries only in-frame clones and drops some. V and J calls and clone size are as listed in that table; D and trimming were resolved from the DNA. This table holds more than 75,000 clones, roughly 90% found once. This sample was included in a study of blood T cell repertoires in COVID-19. This CDR3 is 16 amino acids long. V was pared by 4 bases and J by 6 bases, with 9 bases of the junction left unmatched. The germline gives CDR1 SGHDN, CDR2 FVKESK.

This clonotype was sampled from a man aged 50-60 years with COVID-19, enrolled during active disease. The V gene is TRBV14, the J gene TRBJ2-2, with 9 bases identical to TRBD1. Material for sequencing was peripheral blood. The CDR3 is CASSPRTGEVAGELFF. The DNA of the CDR3 is TGTGCCAGCAGCCCTAGGACAGGGGAAGTAGCCGGGGAGCTGTTTTTT.